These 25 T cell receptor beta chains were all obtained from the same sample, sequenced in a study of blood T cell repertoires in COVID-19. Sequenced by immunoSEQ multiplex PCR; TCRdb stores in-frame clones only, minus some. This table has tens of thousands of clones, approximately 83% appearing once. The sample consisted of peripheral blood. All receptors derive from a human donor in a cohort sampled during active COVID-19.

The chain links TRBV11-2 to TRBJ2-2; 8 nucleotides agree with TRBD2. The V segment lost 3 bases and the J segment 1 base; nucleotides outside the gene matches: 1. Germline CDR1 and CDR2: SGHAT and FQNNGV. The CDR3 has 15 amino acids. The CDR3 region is CASSFGRGNTGELFF. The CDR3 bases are TGTGCCAGCAGCTTCGGGAGGGGGAACACCGGGGAGCTGTTTTTT.

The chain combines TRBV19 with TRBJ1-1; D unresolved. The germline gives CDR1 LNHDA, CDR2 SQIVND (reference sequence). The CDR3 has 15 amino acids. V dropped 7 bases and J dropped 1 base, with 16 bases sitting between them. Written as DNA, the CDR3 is TGTGCCAGTACCCCCGTCGGAGGCGAGAACACTGAAGCTTTCTTT. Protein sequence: CASTPVGGENTEAFF.

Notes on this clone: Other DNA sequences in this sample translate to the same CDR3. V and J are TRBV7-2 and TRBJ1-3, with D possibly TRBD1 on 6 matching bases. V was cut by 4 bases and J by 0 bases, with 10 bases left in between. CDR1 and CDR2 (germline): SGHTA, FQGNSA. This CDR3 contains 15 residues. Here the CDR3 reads CASSSTGFSGNTIYF. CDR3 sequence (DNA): TGTGCCAGCAGCTCCACAGGGTTCTCTGGAAACACCATATATTTT.

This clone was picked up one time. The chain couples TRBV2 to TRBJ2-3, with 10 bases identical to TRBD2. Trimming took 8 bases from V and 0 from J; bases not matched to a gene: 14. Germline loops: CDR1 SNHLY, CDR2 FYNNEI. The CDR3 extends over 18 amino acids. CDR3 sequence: CASQRERGGTTSTDTQYF. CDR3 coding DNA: TGTGCCAGCCAAAGGGAGCGGGGGGGTACCACTAGCACAGATACGCAGTATTTT.

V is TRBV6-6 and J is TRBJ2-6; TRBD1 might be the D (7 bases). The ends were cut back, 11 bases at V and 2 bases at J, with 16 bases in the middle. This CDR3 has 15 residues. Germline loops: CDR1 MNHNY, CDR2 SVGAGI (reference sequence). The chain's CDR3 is CAALRGAAGANVLTF. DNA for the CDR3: TGTGCCGCGCTCAGGGGGGCGGCTGGGGCCAACGTCCTGACTTTC.

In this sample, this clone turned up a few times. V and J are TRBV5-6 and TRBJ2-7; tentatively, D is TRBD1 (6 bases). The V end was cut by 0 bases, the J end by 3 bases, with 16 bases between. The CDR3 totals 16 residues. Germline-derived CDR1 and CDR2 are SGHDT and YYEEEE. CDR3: CASSLDYREYSYEQYF. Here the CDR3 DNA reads TGTGCCAGCAGCTTGGACTACAGGGAGTATAGCTACGAGCAGTACTTC.

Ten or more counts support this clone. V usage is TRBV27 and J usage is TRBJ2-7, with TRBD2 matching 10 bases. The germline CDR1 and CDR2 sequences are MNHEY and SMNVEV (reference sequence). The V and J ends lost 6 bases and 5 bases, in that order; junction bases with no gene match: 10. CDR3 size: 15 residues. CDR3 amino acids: CASSLRSGGSHEQYF. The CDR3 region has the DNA TGTGCCAGCAGCCTCCGTAGCGGGGGGAGTCACGAGCAGTACTTC.

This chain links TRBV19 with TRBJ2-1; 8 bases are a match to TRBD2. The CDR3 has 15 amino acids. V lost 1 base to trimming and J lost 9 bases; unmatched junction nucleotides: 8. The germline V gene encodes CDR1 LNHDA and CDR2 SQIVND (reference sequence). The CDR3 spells CASSIAGGAGGEQFF. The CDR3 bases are TGTGCCAGTAGTATAGCGGGAGGGGCCGGGGGTGAGCAGTTCTTC.

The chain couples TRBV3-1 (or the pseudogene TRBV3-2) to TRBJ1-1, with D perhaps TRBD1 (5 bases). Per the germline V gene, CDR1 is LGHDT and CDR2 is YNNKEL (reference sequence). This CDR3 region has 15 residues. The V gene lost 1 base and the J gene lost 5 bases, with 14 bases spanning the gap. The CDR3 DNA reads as TGTGCCAGCAGCCAAGGGGGGGAATGGTGGACTGAAGCTTTCTTT. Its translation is CASSQGGEWWTEAFF.

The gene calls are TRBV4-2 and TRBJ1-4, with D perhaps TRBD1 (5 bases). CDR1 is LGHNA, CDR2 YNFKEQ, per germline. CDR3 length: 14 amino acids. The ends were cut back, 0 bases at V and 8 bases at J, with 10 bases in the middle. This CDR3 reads CASSQDMGGEKLFF. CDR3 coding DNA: TGTGCCAGCAGCCAAGATATGGGGGGGGAAAAACTGTTTTTT.

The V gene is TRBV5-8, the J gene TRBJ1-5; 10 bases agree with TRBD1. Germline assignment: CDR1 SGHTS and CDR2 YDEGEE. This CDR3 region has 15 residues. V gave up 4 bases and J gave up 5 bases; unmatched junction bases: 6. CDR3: CASSIGQGDYQPQHF. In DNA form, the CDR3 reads TGTGCCAGCAGCATCGGACAGGGGGACTATCAGCCCCAGCATTTT.

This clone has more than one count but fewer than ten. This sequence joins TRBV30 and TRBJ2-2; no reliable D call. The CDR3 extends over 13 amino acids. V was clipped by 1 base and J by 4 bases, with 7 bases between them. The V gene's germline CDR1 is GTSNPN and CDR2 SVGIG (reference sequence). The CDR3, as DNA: TGTGCCTGGAGTGCCCAGGTCACCGGGGAGCTGTTTTTT. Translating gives CAWSAQVTGELFF.

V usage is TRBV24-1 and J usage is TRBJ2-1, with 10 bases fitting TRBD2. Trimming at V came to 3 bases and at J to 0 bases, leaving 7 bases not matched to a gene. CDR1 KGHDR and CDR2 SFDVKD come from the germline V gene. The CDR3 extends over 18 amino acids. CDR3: CATSDPSGGESSYNEQFF. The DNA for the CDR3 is TGTGCCACCAGTGATCCTAGCGGGGGAGAGAGCTCCTACAATGAGCAGTTCTTC.

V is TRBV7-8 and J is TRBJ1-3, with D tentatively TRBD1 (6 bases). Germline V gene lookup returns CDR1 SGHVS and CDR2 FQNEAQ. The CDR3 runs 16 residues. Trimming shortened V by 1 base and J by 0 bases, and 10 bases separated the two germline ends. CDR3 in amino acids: CASSLGTVGSGNTIYF. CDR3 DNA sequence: TGTGCCAGCAGCTTAGGGACAGTGGGCTCTGGAAACACCATATATTTT.

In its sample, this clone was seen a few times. The CDR3 reads CASSEGGLAYNEQFF. In DNA form, the CDR3 reads TGTGCCAGCAGCGAAGGGGGACTAGCTTACAATGAGCAGTTCTTC. The chain uses TRBV11-3 and TRBJ2-1; 9 bases line up with TRBD2. The CDR3 spans 15 residues. Per germline, CDR1 SGHNT and CDR2 YENEEA. Trimming at V came to 5 bases and at J to 4 bases, leaving 6 bases not matched to a gene. The entire variable domain, with the rest obtained from reference TRBV11-3 and TRBJ2-1, is as follows: EAGVVQSPRYKIIEKKQPVAFWCNPISGHNTLYWYLQNLGQGPELLIRYENEEAVDDSQLPKDRFSAERLKGVDSTLKIQPAELGDSAVYLCASSEGGLAYNEQFFGPGTRLTVL.

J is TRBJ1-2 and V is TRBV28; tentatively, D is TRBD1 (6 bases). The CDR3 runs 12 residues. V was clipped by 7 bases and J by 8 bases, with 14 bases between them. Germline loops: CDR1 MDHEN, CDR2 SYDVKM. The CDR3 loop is CASIQGRGGYTF. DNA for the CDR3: TGTGCCAGCATCCAGGGGAGGGGAGGCTACACCTTC.

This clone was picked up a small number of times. CDR3 nucleotides: TGCGCCAGCAGCTCGGGCTCAGCGGGAGTGCACGAGCAGTACTTC. This encodes CASSSGSAGVHEQYF. The chain joins TRBV5-1 to TRBJ2-7; TRBD2 agrees at 8 bases. The CDR3 length is 15 residues. Germline loops: CDR1 SGHRS, CDR2 YFSETQ. V lost 3 bases and J lost 5; bases outside the gene matches: 10.

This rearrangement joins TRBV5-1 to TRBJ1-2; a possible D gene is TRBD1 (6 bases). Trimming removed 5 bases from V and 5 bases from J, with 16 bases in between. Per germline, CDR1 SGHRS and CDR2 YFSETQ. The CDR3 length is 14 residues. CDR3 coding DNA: TGCGCCAGCAGTCCTGACCAGGGGCCTTATGGCTACACCTTC. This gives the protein CASSPDQGPYGYTF.

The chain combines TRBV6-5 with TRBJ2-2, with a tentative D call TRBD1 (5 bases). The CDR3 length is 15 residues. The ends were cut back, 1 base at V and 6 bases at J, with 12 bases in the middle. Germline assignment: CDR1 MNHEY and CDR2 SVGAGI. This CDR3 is CASSYWSGLAGELFF. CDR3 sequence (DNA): TGTGCCAGCAGTTACTGGTCAGGGTTGGCCGGGGAGCTGTTTTTT.

CDR3 loop: CASSFNRDGNQPQHF. In DNA, the CDR3 is TGTGCCAGCAGTTTTAACAGGGACGGCAATCAGCCCCAGCATTTT. This chain uses TRBV27 with TRBJ1-5, with D possibly being TRBD1 (6 bases). The V gene lost 3 bases and the J gene lost 2 bases, with 11 bases spanning the gap. Per germline, CDR1 MNHEY and CDR2 SMNVEV (reference sequence). This CDR3 contains 15 residues.

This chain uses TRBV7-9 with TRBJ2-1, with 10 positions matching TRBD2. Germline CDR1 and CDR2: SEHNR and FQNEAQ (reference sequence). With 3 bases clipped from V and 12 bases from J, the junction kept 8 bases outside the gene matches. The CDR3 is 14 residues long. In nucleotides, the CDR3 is TGTGCCAGCAGCTTGGGGGTAGCGGGAGGTGGGCAGTTCTTC. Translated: CASSLGVAGGGQFF.

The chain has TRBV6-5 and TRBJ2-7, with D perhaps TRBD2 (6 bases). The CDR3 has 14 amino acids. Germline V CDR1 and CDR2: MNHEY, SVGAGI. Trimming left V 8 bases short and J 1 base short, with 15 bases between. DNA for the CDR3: TGTGCCAGCGGGGACTCCGGCAGGTCCTACGAGCAGTACTTC. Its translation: CASGDSGRSYEQYF.

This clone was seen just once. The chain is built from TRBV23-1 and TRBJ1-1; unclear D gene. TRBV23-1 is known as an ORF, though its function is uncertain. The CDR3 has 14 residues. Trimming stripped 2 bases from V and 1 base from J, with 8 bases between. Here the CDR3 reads CASSQVTQNTEAFF. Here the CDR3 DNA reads TGCGCCAGCAGTCAAGTAACTCAGAACACTGAAGCTTTCTTT.

DNA for the CDR3: TGTGCCAGCAGCTTGGCCGATCGTGTTGGCGAAAAACTGTTTTTT. As protein: CASSLADRVGEKLFF. The V call is TRBV5-4, the J call TRBJ1-4; D remains ambiguous. The germline CDR1 and CDR2 sequences are SGHNT and YYREEE (reference sequence). Trimming removed 0 bases from V and 8 bases from J, with 14 bases in between. The CDR3 loop spans 15 amino acids.

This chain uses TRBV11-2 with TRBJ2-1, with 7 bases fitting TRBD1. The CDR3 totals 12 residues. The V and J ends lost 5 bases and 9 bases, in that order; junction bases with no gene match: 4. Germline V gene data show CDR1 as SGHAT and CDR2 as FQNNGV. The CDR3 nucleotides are TGTGCCAGCAGCCCCCAGGGGGTTGAGCAGTTCTTC. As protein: CASSPQGVEQFF. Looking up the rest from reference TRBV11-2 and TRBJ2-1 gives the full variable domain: EAGVAQSPRYKIIEKRQSVAFWCNPISGHATLYWYQQILGQGPKLLIQFQNNGVVDDSQLPKDRFSAERLKGVDSTLKIQPAKLEDSAVYLCASSPQGVEQFFGPGTRLTVL.